This T cell receptor beta chain was recorded in a study of blood T cells in healthy people across ages. Sample-barcoded 5' priming and a J-beta primer mix drove a second PCR of roughly 6 to 12 cycles. TCRdb used MiXCR to reprocess the 5' RACE reads, holding one entry per CDR3 protein. The sample carries about 930,000 distinct CDR3 sequences, about 29% recorded once. In its sample, this clonotype was seen a few times. This CDR3 region has 16 residues. Germline values: CDR1 LGHNT, CDR2 FRNRAP. Trimming at V came to 7 bases and at J to 6 bases, leaving 16 bases not matched to a gene. These same records also appear under a second study, on T cells of mothers and their children.

The receptor was isolated from a woman aged 40 to 50 in good health. The V gene is TRBV12-5, the J gene TRBJ2-5; 8 bases are shared with TRBD2. The sample was blood. CDR3 sequence: CASAPERGRSVQTQYF. For the CDR3, the DNA is TGTGCTAGTGCCCCGGAGCGGGGGCGATCGGTGCAGACCCAGTACTTC.